These 24 T cell receptor beta chains were sequenced from one sample in a study of OX40 agonist ivuxolimab in advanced cancers. Here immunoSEQ multiplex PCR was the method, and the copy in TCRdb shows in-frame clones only, minus some. The table has 8,000 to 10,000 clones, about nine tenths seen once; the top ten hold around 11%. This material consisted of CD4+ or CD8+ T cells sorted from blood, taken in a trial of the OX40 agonist ivuxolimab. These receptor sequences come from an adult with an advanced solid tumor such as melanoma, head and neck, liver or kidney cancer.

This chain joins TRBV6-4 and TRBJ1-3; no firm D call. The CDR3 contains 15 residues. The V end was cut by 4 bases, the J end by 0 bases, with 10 bases between. The germline gives CDR1 MRHNA, CDR2 SNTAGT. This CDR3 is CASSASAHSGNTIYF. CDR3 in DNA: TGTGCCAGCAGTGCGTCGGCGCACTCTGGAAACACCATATATTTT.

This rearrangement joins TRBV5-4 to TRBJ2-5, with D possibly matching TRBD1 (6 bases). The germline gives CDR1 SGHNT, CDR2 YYREEE (reference sequence). The V and J ends lost 5 bases and 1 base respectively, with 12 bases between them. The CDR3 spans 14 residues. DNA of the CDR3: TGTGCCAGCAGTTCACAGGGTTCCCAAGAGACCCAGTACTTC. This codes for CASSSQGSQETQYF. Full variable domain (remainder filled in from reference TRBV5-4 and TRBJ2-5): ETGVTQSPTHLIKTRGQQVTLRCSSQSGHNTVSWYQQALGQGPQFIFQYYREEENGRGNFPPRFSGLQFPNYSSELNVNALELDDSALYLCASSSQGSQETQYFGPGTRLLVL.

CDR3 DNA: TGTGCCAGTACCCAATGGAGTGGGGGAAGCACAGATACGCAGTATTTT. Encoded protein: CASTQWSGGSTDTQYF. The chain has TRBV19 and TRBJ2-3; the D gene could be TRBD1 or TRBD2 (5 bases each). The CDR3 loop spans 16 amino acids. Trimming removed 7 bases from V and 0 bases from J, with 17 bases in between. The germline V gene encodes CDR1 LNHDA and CDR2 SQIVND (reference sequence). Filled out from reference TRBV19 and TRBJ2-3, the complete variable domain reads DGGITQSPKYLFRKEGQNVTLSCEQNLNHDAMYWYRQDPGQGLRLIYYSQIVNDFQKGDIAEGYSVSREKKESFPLTVTSAQKNPTAFYLCASTQWSGGSTDTQYFGPGTRLTVL.

The chain links TRBV9 to TRBJ2-7; D is unresolved. This CDR3 has 14 amino acids. Germline assignment: CDR1 SGDLS and CDR2 YYNGEE. V dropped 0 bases and J dropped 0 bases, with 7 bases sitting between them. For the CDR3, the DNA is TGTGCCAGCAGCGTAGTCCCTAGCTCCTACGAGCAGTACTTC. Its protein product is CASSVVPSSYEQYF.

V usage is TRBV7-2 and J usage is TRBJ1-4; D might be TRBD1 (5 bases). V lost 4 bases to trimming and J lost 8 bases, with 17 bases between them. Looked up from germline, CDR1 is SGHTA and CDR2 is FQGNSA. This CDR3 contains 15 residues. The CDR3 protein is CASSWGSGVDEKLFF. The CDR3 region has the DNA TGTGCCAGCAGCTGGGGTTCGGGGGTCGACGAAAAACTGTTTTTT.

The V call is TRBV7-9, the J call TRBJ2-7; D remains unclear. The CDR3 extends over 15 amino acids. Germline loops: CDR1 SEHNR, CDR2 FQNEAQ (reference sequence). Trimming took 1 base from V and 2 from J, leaving 12 bases between them. The CDR3 here is CASSLGAESPYEQYF. DNA of the CDR3: TGTGCCAGCAGCTTAGGGGCCGAAAGCCCCTACGAGCAGTACTTC.

This clone has a single count. The chain joins TRBV15 to TRBJ2-3; maybe TRBD2 (6 bases). CDR1 is LNHNV and CDR2 is YYDKDF in the germline V gene (reference sequence). The CDR3 covers 18 residues. V was trimmed by 3 bases and J by 2 bases, leaving 21 bases between them. CDR3 DNA sequence: TGTGCCACCAGCAGCCCCGATACTCTAGCGAGGGACACAGATACGCAGTATTTT. This codes for CATSSPDTLARDTDTQYF.

The sample holds a few counts of this clone. The chain couples TRBV5-4 to TRBJ1-1; D unclear. Germline V gene data show CDR1 as SGHNT and CDR2 as YYREEE (reference sequence). The CDR3 is 15 residues long. V was clipped by 0 bases and J by 1 base, with 10 bases between them. The chain's CDR3 is CASSLGPGKNTEAFF. CDR3 in DNA: TGTGCCAGCAGCTTGGGCCCGGGGAAGAACACTGAAGCTTTCTTT.

The chain links TRBV4-1 to TRBJ2-7, with 9 bases aligning to TRBD2. Germline trimming cut 1 base from V and 3 bases from J; bases unmatched to any gene: 4. Germline V CDR1 and CDR2: MGHRA, YSYEKL. This CDR3 has 15 amino acids. The CDR3 here is CASSQVASGDYEQYF. DNA for the CDR3: TGCGCCAGCAGCCAAGTCGCTAGCGGGGACTACGAGCAGTACTTC.

The chain combines TRBV6-5 with TRBJ1-3; no reliable D call. This CDR3 is 13 amino acids long. The germline gives CDR1 MNHEY, CDR2 SVGAGI. Trimming shortened V by 3 bases and J by 4 bases, and 7 bases separated the two germline ends. The DNA of the CDR3 is TGTGCCAGCAGTTATTTCAAGGGAAACACCATATATTTT. It yields the protein CASSYFKGNTIYF.

V gene TRBV4-2 combines with J gene TRBJ1-2, with D unclear. V was pared by 0 bases and J by 5 bases, with 4 bases between. The CDR3 is made up of 12 amino acids. The germline V gene has CDR1 LGHNA and CDR2 YNFKEQ. CDR3 sequence (DNA): TGTGCCAGCAGCCAAGACAGTTATGGCTACACCTTC. It specifies CASSQDSYGYTF.

J is TRBJ2-7 and V is TRBV10-3; D is unclear. This CDR3 region has 14 residues. The V end was cut by 0 bases, the J end by 7 bases, with 13 bases between. From germline, CDR1 is ENHRY and CDR2 SYGVKD. This chain's CDR3 is CAISESELSLEQYF. In DNA, the CDR3 is TGTGCCATCAGTGAGTCGGAATTGTCCTTGGAGCAGTACTTC.

This clone has only one observation. The rearrangement links TRBV11-2 to TRBJ1-6, with unresolved D. V lost 0 bases and J 0 bases, leaving 6 bases between the germline ends. Germline V gene lookup returns CDR1 SGHAT and CDR2 FQNNGV. The CDR3 totals 16 residues. This CDR3 is CASSLDPSSYNSPLHF. CDR3 in DNA: TGTGCCAGCAGCTTAGACCCGAGCTCCTATAATTCACCCCTCCACTTT.

This chain uses TRBV2 with TRBJ1-3, with D maybe TRBD1 (5 bases). Trimming took 6 bases from V and 4 from J, leaving 10 bases between them. Looked up from germline, CDR1 is SNHLY and CDR2 is FYNNEI. CDR3 length equals 13 residues. The CDR3 loop reads CASRGRLGNTIYF. In DNA, the CDR3 is TGTGCCAGCAGGGGACGCCTAGGAAACACCATATATTTT. Based on the CDR3 plus reference TRBV2 and TRBJ1-3, the full variable domain is EPEVTQTPSHQVTQMGQEVILRCVPISNHLYFYWYRQILGQKVEFLVSFYNNEISEKSEIFDDQFSVERPDGSNFTLKIRSTKLEDSAMYFCASRGRLGNTIYFGEGSWLTVV.

V is TRBV7-6 and J is TRBJ2-3; D is unresolved. This CDR3 has 12 amino acids. V lost 4 bases and J 4 bases, leaving 6 bases between the germline ends. Germline V gives CDR1 SGHVS, CDR2 FNYEAQ. In DNA form, the CDR3 reads TGTGCCAGCAGCTACACCGCAGATACGCAGTATTTT. Amino acids: CASSYTADTQYF.

This sequence joins TRBV11-2 and TRBJ2-5; 9 bases line up with TRBD2. J gave up 5 bases and V 5 bases, and 6 bases lay outside the gene matches. Germline CDR1 and CDR2: SGHAT and FQNNGV. The CDR3 has 14 amino acids. Here the CDR3 DNA reads TGTGCCAGCAGCCTTAGCGGGGGACGTGAGACCCAGTACTTC. Amino acid sequence: CASSLSGGRETQYF. Full variable domain (rest looked up from reference TRBV11-2 and TRBJ2-5): EAGVAQSPRYKIIEKRQSVAFWCNPISGHATLYWYQQILGQGPKLLIQFQNNGVVDDSQLPKDRFSAERLKGVDSTLKIQPAKLEDSAVYLCASSLSGGRETQYFGPGTRLLVL.

V gene TRBV11-2 combines with J gene TRBJ1-1; 9 positions agree with TRBD1. The CDR3 loop spans 16 amino acids. Germline CDR1 is SGHAT and CDR2 is FQNNGV. Losses at the gene ends were 1 base for V and 5 bases for J; bases not matched to a gene: 8. The CDR3 bases are TGTGCCAGCAGCTTAGTATTGGACAGGGGTTGGACTGAAGCTTTCTTT. Amino acids: CASSLVLDRGWTEAFF.

This chain links TRBV4-1 with TRBJ2-2; D not certain. This CDR3 spans 15 amino acids. V shed 0 bases and J shed 3 bases, with 8 bases lying between them. Germline lookup yields CDR1 MGHRA and CDR2 YSYEKL. The CDR3 sequence is CASSQDLYYTGELFF. The CDR3 nucleotides are TGCGCCAGCAGCCAAGATCTCTACTACACCGGGGAGCTGTTTTTT.

V is TRBV6-6 and J is TRBJ2-7, with TRBD2 matching 8 bases. The CDR3 is 14 amino acids. In germline, CDR1 is MNHNY, CDR2 SVGAGI (reference sequence). Trimming cost V 2 bases and J 2 bases; bases outside gene matches: 2. CDR3 nucleotides: TGTGCCAGCAGTTACGGTAGCGGGGCCTACGAGCAGTACTTC. Protein product: CASSYGSGAYEQYF.

CDR3 bases: TGTGCCAGCAGTTGGACGGGCAGCTCTGGGGCCAACGTCCTGACTTTC. Its translation is CASSWTGSSGANVLTF. This chain uses TRBV27 with TRBJ2-6; D not certain. The germline V gene has CDR1 MNHEY and CDR2 SMNVEV (reference sequence). V gave up 4 bases and J gave up 0 bases, with 10 bases separating them. This CDR3 has 16 residues.

V gene TRBV5-8 combines with J gene TRBJ2-3; 10 bases agree with TRBD2. The CDR3 extends over 15 amino acids. With V trimmed by 6 bases and J by 4 bases, 8 bases remained unmatched. Germline V CDR1 and CDR2: SGHTS, YDEGEE. CDR3 protein: CASIPGGLASDTQYF. The DNA of the CDR3 is TGTGCCAGCATCCCGGGGGGACTAGCGTCAGATACGCAGTATTTT.

This chain joins TRBV5-5 and TRBJ1-2, with no clear D. The CDR3 has 14 amino acids. The germline CDR1 and CDR2 sequences are SGHKS and YYEKEE (reference sequence). The ends were cut back, 6 bases at V and 4 bases at J, with 16 bases in the middle. DNA of the CDR3: TGTGCCAGCAACCCGGACGGAGGAGGCTATGGCTACACCTTC. It yields the protein CASNPDGGGYGYTF.

The rearrangement joins TRBV7-9 to TRBJ2-7; weak D call: TRBD2 (6 bases). Per the germline V gene, CDR1 is SEHNR and CDR2 is FQNEAQ (reference sequence). V was cut by 5 bases and J by 2 bases, with 13 bases left in between. The CDR3 contains 14 residues. CDR3 in amino acids: CASSDRREAYEQYF. As DNA, the CDR3 is TGTGCCAGCAGCGATCGGAGGGAAGCCTACGAGCAGTACTTC.

The chain carries TRBV6-4 and TRBJ2-1; 11 bases agree with TRBD2. Germline V gene data show CDR1 as MRHNA and CDR2 as SNTAGT. This CDR3 has 15 residues. The V and J ends lost 3 bases and 8 bases, in that order; junction bases with no gene match: 6. CDR3 sequence reads: CASSERSSGGHEQFF. The CDR3 coding sequence is TGTGCCAGCAGTGAGCGGTCTAGCGGGGGGCATGAGCAGTTCTTC.